This T cell receptor (beta chain) was documented in a study of shared clonotypes between healthy human individuals. TCRdb's copy holds only in-frame clones and misses some; the assay was immunoSEQ multiplex PCR. The sample has roughly 2 million clones; 85% to 95% are singletons. This CDR3 spans 12 amino acids. Per germline, CDR1 MNHEY and CDR2 SVGAGI. Losses at the gene ends were 6 bases for V and 4 bases for J; bases not matched to a gene: 2. A word on this clone: A much larger clone differs by one base, so this may be a read error. Other DNA sequences within the sample encode an identical CDR3.

The sequence was collected from a man aged 18-30 years in good health. The chain recombines TRBV6-5 with TRBJ1-2, with 7 bases identical to TRBD1. The sample was naive CD4+ T cells sorted from blood. Documented subset: CD45RA+ positively selected. CDR3 sequence (DNA): TGTGCCAGCAGCAGGGACAGCTATGGCTACACCTTC. It yields the protein CASSRDSYGYTF.